Below, 5 T cell receptor beta chains from the same sample are listed, as sequenced in a study of T-cell reconstitution after alpha-beta-depleted transplantation in children. TCRbeta library construction was performed incorporating unique molecular identifiers. TCRdb ran MiXCR on the PCR reads and lists one entry per CDR3 protein. The table records 200,000 to 250,000 distinct CDR3 sequences, around 9.5% of them present only once. The material was PBMCs from the stem cell graft donor, obtained from the stem cell graft. The receptor source for this set is a human donor who donated a stem cell graft to a child with acute lymphoblastic leukemia.

This clonotype has only a few counts. The chain employs TRBV10-3 and TRBJ1-1; possible D gene TRBD1, 5 bases. Germline values: CDR1 ENHRY, CDR2 SYGVKD. Trimming removed 6 bases at V and 1 base at J, with 9 bases between. The CDR3 is 13 residues long. Here the CDR3 reads CAISTQENTEAFF. DNA for the CDR3: TGTGCCATCAGCACACAGGAGAACACTGAAGCTTTCTTT.

This chain uses TRBV20-1 with TRBJ1-6; 10 bases fit TRBD1. CDR1 and CDR2 (germline): DFQATT, SNEGSKA (reference sequence). This CDR3 has 17 amino acids. V gave up 2 bases and J gave up 6 bases; unmatched junction bases: 10. In DNA, the CDR3 is TGCAGTGCTAGAAGGTCAGACAGGGGGCTCGCTAATTCACCCCTCCACTTT. It specifies CSARRSDRGLANSPLHF.

The CDR3 loop reads CASSLLQGAYEQYF. DNA of the CDR3: TGCGCCAGCAGCTTGCTACAGGGTGCGTACGAGCAGTACTTC. V usage is TRBV5-1 and J usage is TRBJ2-7; possible D gene TRBD1, 6 bases. Germline V CDR1 and CDR2: SGHRS, YFSETQ. Trimming shortened V by 1 base and J by 4 bases, and 12 bases separated the two germline ends. The CDR3 sequence is 14 residues long.

V gene TRBV4-2 combines with J gene TRBJ1-1, with no clear D. Trimming removed 4 bases from V and 8 bases from J, with 20 bases in between. This CDR3 region has 15 residues. The germline V gene encodes CDR1 LGHNA and CDR2 YNFKEQ. The CDR3 spells CASSREGSAWAEAFF. The DNA for the CDR3 is TGTGCCAGCAGCCGAGAAGGGAGCGCCTGGGCGGAAGCTTTCTTT.

The sample holds a few counts of this clonotype. The chain employs TRBV15 and TRBJ2-3; D perhaps matches TRBD1 (5 bases). The CDR3 runs to 16 residues. In germline, CDR1 is LNHNV, CDR2 YYDKDF (reference sequence). V lost 1 base to trimming and J lost 2 bases, with 13 bases between them. CDR3 in amino acids: CATSRAGDRLTDTQYF. The CDR3 nucleotides read TGTGCCACCAGCAGAGCAGGCGACAGACTCACAGATACGCAGTATTTT.